Sequencing of this T cell receptor beta chain was carried out in a study of T cells in Graves' hyperthyroidism and ophthalmopathy. CDR1 is LGHNA and CDR2 is YSLEER in the germline V gene. The CDR3 totals 15 residues. V dropped 0 bases and J dropped 4 bases, with 11 bases sitting between them. Authors of the study amplified TCR beta CDR3 regions from RNA transcripts. The TCR CDR3 first-round RT-PCR relied on the HTBI primer set. TCRdb fed the multiplex PCR reads into MiXCR, producing one record per CDR3 protein. The repertoire holds 400,000 to 600,000 distinct CDR3 sequences, with roughly 15% as singletons. General study results and limits: Blood also showed most of the thyroid clonotypes that were expanded above 0.001. Ophthalmopathy could be told apart from stable hyperthyroidism with a 13 V-J model.

The diagnostic basis comprised clinical symptoms, serum thyroxine and TRAb, thyroid ultrasound and orbital computed tomography. Cells are PBMCs isolated from roughly 10 ml of fresh blood. This clonotype has a handful of counts. Its antigen is not known. The chain links TRBV4-3 to TRBJ2-3; D gene unclear. This TCR was recovered from a young woman with Graves' ophthalmopathy. Sequencing was done on a sample of blood. In DNA, the CDR3 is TGCGCCAGCAGCCAAGAGGGTTATATGGCAGATACGCAGTATTTT. This codes for CASSQEGYMADTQYF.